This T cell receptor beta chain was identified in a study of cytomegalovirus exposure and HLA in healthy donors. Study-wide background: A data release that came early held approximately 92 million unique TCRs from HLA-typed donors.

The PCR ran on 60 Vbeta and 13 Jbeta primers. How the authors handled the data: A follow-up analysis tallied 65 million to 80 million unique TCR beta chains, roughly 11 million shared. Sequenced by immunoSEQ multiplex PCR; TCRdb stores in-frame clones only, minus some. V and J calls and clone size are those listed in that table; D and trimming were worked out from the DNA. Here the sample spans 110,000 or so clones, 65% to 85% being singletons. Study-level findings and limits: Confirmation in vitro established that a few CMV-associated chains were specific for CMV antigens.

Donors in the study were healthy people who gave bone marrow. V shed 2 bases and J shed 4 bases, with 11 bases lying between them. The CDR3 spans 14 residues. CDR1 MNHEY and CDR2 SVGAGI come from the germline V gene. About this clone itself: Its matching antigen is unknown.

The V call is TRBV6-5, the J call TRBJ1-1, with D tentatively TRBD1 (5 bases). Sequenced input: PBMCs. The receptor was derived from a man between 50 and 59 years old in good health and CMV-seropositive. CDR3 residues: CASSYRTLGTEAFF. CDR3 DNA sequence: TGTGCCAGCAGTTACCGGACATTAGGCACTGAAGCTTTCTTT.